This T cell receptor beta chain was identified during a study of T cell repertoires in cytomegalovirus infection. There are a few counts of this clonotype. MiXCR was run by TCRdb on the reads, yielding one entry per CDR3 protein. The sample lists approximately 250,000 distinct CDR3 sequences, roughly 22% seen once, with about 20% in the top ten. After removal of 1 base from V and 3 bases from J, the junction contained 3 bases not matched to a gene. Germline V gene lookup returns CDR1 LGHNA and CDR2 YNFKEQ. The CDR3 runs 14 residues. The sequence was collected from a human donor in good health (CMV status not recorded). Some clones in this sample may be carry-over from other donors' samples. The genes are TRBV4-2 and TRBJ2-7; 7 bases align to TRBD1. Material for sequencing was CD8+ T cells from PBMCs. The CDR3 sequence is CASSQGTGLYEQYF. CDR3 nucleotides: TGTGCCAGCAGCCAAGGGACAGGACTCTACGAGCAGTACTTC.